The clone carrying this T cell receptor (beta chain) was recorded once. Its specificity is not known. Trimming pared 6 bases from V and 5 bases from J, leaving 5 bases between. This CDR3 is built from 11 residues. CDR1 is LNHDA, CDR2 SQIVND, per germline (reference sequence). Sampling of blood occurred at baseline, cycle 4 day 1, and cycle 7 day 1. This entry is derived from a study of OX40 agonist ivuxolimab in advanced cancers. On the study more broadly: Ivuxolimab doses were 0.01, 0.1, 0.3, 1.5, 3 or 10 mg/kg every 2 weeks.

Some clones are missing from TCRdb's copy, which holds only in-frame ones; the method was immunoSEQ multiplex PCR. The sample gives fewer than 85,000 clones, over 80% of which show up once; about a tenth is in the top ten. Study observations and caveats: Fewer expanded clones were found on average in CD4+ than in CD8+ T cells.

The clonotype originates from an adult with an advanced solid tumor such as melanoma, head and neck, liver or kidney cancer. The starting material was CD4+ or CD8+ T cells sorted from blood, obtained in a trial of the OX40 agonist ivuxolimab. The chain employs TRBV19 and TRBJ2-1; no clear D gene. CDR3 amino acids: CASSANNEQFF. The CDR3 region has the DNA TGTGCCAGTAGCGCAAACAATGAGCAGTTCTTC. The variable domain in full, completed from reference TRBV19 and TRBJ2-1, reads DGGITQSPKYLFRKEGQNVTLSCEQNLNHDAMYWYRQDPGQGLRLIYYSQIVNDFQKGDIAEGYSVSREKKESFPLTVTSAQKNPTAFYLCASSANNEQFFGPGTRLTVL.